This record covers a single T cell receptor beta chain. Source study methods: Amplification from reference gene primers served as the basis for estimated nucleated cell counts. Some clones are missing from TCRdb's copy, which holds only in-frame ones; the method was immunoSEQ multiplex PCR. The V and J calls and clone size were taken over from that table, and D and trimming were inferred from the DNA. The sample lists about 320,000 clones; more than 80% were seen once. The CDR3 is 14 residues long. CDR1 and CDR2 (germline): SGDLS, YYNGEE. The ends were cut back, 0 bases at V and 1 base at J, with 7 bases in the middle. This specimen belongs to a study of blood T cell repertoires in COVID-19. Study information: The samples span acute and convalescent COVID-19 from the United States, Italy and Spain. The cDNA or gDNA used as material had been derived from T cells, B-cell-depleted T cells, or PBMCs.

The material sequenced was peripheral blood. The chain recombines TRBV9 with TRBJ1-1, with D unclear. This clonotype originated in a man younger than 35 who had recovered from COVID-19. For the CDR3, the DNA is TGTGCCAGCAGCGTAGAGAGTCGGAACACTGAAGCTTTCTTT. It yields the protein CASSVESRNTEAFF.